This TCR beta chain was observed in a study of CD8 T cells in Susac syndrome. Reverse transcription of roughly 0.5 to 1 ug RNA was performed with random hexamers. Across 54 Vbeta and 13 Jbeta, immunoSEQ multiplex PCR amplified TCR beta CDR3. One entry per CDR3 protein, called by TCRdb with MiXCR from the immunoSEQ multiplex PCR reads. The sample consists of some 150,000 distinct CDR3 sequences, roughly 94% of them appearing once. CDR3 length: 14 amino acids. V shed 4 bases and J 6 bases; nucleotides not matched to a gene: 7. From germline, CDR1 is SGHTS and CDR2 YDEGEE. What was sequenced was CD4+ T cells from PBMCs. This TCR was sampled from a human donor in good health. The chain couples TRBV5-8 to TRBJ2-7, with 10 bases aligning to TRBD2. CDR3 nucleotides: TGTGCCAGCAGCGGGGGACTAGCGTGGGTCGAGCAGTACTTC. Its translation: CASSGGLAWVEQYF.